This entry is about one T cell receptor beta chain. What it recognizes is unknown. cDNA encoding TCR beta was synthesized via 5'RACE template switching incorporating UMIs. TCRdb re-called the 5' RACE reads and gives one entry per CDR3 protein, without DNA. The table lists fewer than 400,000 distinct CDR3 sequences. Germline V CDR1 and CDR2: SGHRS, YFSETQ. This CDR3 region has 15 residues. The data were taken from a study of T cells expressing NK-cell markers. In the study overall: Each TCR beta repertoire originated in sorted T cells that were CD3+CD56+NKG2C+, CD3+CD56+NKG2C- or CD3+CD56-NKG2C+. Study observations and caveats: A handful of donors showed these clonotypes also leading the CD3+CD56-NKG2C+ fraction. The dominant NKG2C+ clonotypes represented about 1.0-7.5% of CD8+ T cells in six or seven donors.

Sequencing was done on a sample of blood T cells: a sorted CD56 or NKG2C T cell subset, CD4+ or CD8+ T cells, or bulk PBMC T cells (not recorded which). This sequence was found in a woman in her forties or fifties in good health. The gene calls are TRBV5-1 and TRBJ1-1; TCRdb indicates TRBD1, and absent DNA this call remains unverified. CDR3 sequence reads: CASLGTGGLYTEAFF.